This is a list of T cell receptor beta chains from one sample in a study of cytomegalovirus exposure and HLA in healthy donors. Clones were sequenced by immunoSEQ multiplex PCR, and TCRdb holds only the in-frame ones, with some missing. Of about 140,000 clones detected, roughly 81% appear once; the ten largest clones hold about 1.6%. Input material: PBMCs. All receptors come from a female donor in good health and CMV-seronegative. The CDR3 runs from the conserved cysteine through the conserved F or W.

CDR3aa	v_gene	j_gene
CAWDRAVAGNTIYF	TRBV30	TRBJ1-3
CASSEAWGGGYNEQFF	TRBV6-1	-
CAWSVSGTAYNEQFF	TRBV30	TRBJ2-1
CASSLAGFYNEQFF	TRBV27	TRBJ2-1
CASSFRQGSYEQYF	TRBV11-2	TRBJ2-7
CASSPGQNSPLHF	TRBV7-6	TRBJ1-6
CASSLRDRATEAFF	TRBV11-3	TRBJ1-1
CASSEYANEKLFF	TRBV25-1	TRBJ1-4
CASSQGVAGGQETQYF	TRBV5-4	TRBJ2-5
CASRLGHRVGELFF	TRBV6-5	TRBJ2-2
CASSLRSGSSYNEQFF	TRBV11-3	TRBJ2-1
CASTHGGDPNYGYTF	TRBV5-1	TRBJ1-2
CASSSGGAMNTEAFF	TRBV13	TRBJ1-1
CASSLPQPNQPQHF	TRBV28	TRBJ1-5
CASSEDTSAQFF	TRBV6-1	TRBJ2-1
CASSHVNSPLHF	TRBV4-1	TRBJ1-6
CASSETGGVGYTF	TRBV6-1	TRBJ1-2
CASREAGTGSYEQYF	TRBV7-8	TRBJ2-7
CAISGGGDSNEKLFF	TRBV10-3	TRBJ1-4
CASSPRDFYNEQFF	TRBV6-5	TRBJ2-1
CASSEDSYGYTF	TRBV6-6	TRBJ1-2
CASSYWEGSGYTEAFF	TRBV6-5	TRBJ1-1
CASSTGGAGSPLHF	TRBV5-1	TRBJ1-6
CSAQTGYNEQFF	TRBV29-1	TRBJ2-1
CASRSPWTGTGFLSNQPQHF	TRBV21-1	TRBJ1-5
CASSVDSRGNEKLFF	TRBV9	TRBJ1-4
CASSLVTGNTEAFF	TRBV27	TRBJ1-1
CASSLVSGNTEAFF	TRBV28	TRBJ1-1
CASEPPPKDGELFF	TRBV7-9	TRBJ2-2
CASSVMRRDGADTQYF	TRBV9	TRBJ2-3
CASGGGAGVPVTDTQYF	TRBV6-4	TRBJ2-3
CASRKLDTIYF	TRBV6-5	TRBJ1-3
CASSGTGGYEQYF	TRBV10-1	TRBJ2-7
CASRIQGTVGSGEQFF	TRBV27	TRBJ2-1
CASSLAGQGEAFF	TRBV5-6	TRBJ1-1
CASSPRREGNTIYF	TRBV7-8	TRBJ1-3
CASSYSLRDRGYEQYF	TRBV6-5	TRBJ2-7